Listed here are 15 T cell receptor beta chains from one sample, sequenced in a study of T cell changes during pregnancy in multiple sclerosis. Clones were read by immunoSEQ multiplex PCR, and TCRdb kept only the in-frame ones, dropping some. The sample records approximately 70,000 clones, about 89% being singletons. The source was CD4+ T cells from peripheral blood mononuclear cells, collected before pregnancy. The receptor set was obtained from a female donor with multiple sclerosis, enrolled in a pregnancy study.

The rearrangement links TRBV5-1 to TRBJ1-1; TRBD1 is a possible D gene (5 bases). The germline V gene encodes CDR1 SGHRS and CDR2 YFSETQ. This CDR3 is 15 amino acids long. The V gene lost 5 bases and the J gene lost 0 bases, with 14 bases spanning the gap. The CDR3 reads CASSPNGGVNTEAFF. In nucleotides, the CDR3 is TGCGCCAGCAGTCCCAATGGGGGGGTGAACACTGAAGCTTTCTTT.

The chain is built from TRBV5-1 and TRBJ1-1, with 8 bases aligning to TRBD1. Per the germline V gene, CDR1 is SGHRS and CDR2 is YFSETQ. This CDR3 has 15 residues. The trim removed 2 bases at V and 1 base at J, leaving 4 bases unmatched. Here the CDR3 reads CASSFYRGGNTEAFF. Here the CDR3 DNA reads TGCGCCAGCAGCTTCTACAGGGGGGGGAACACTGAAGCTTTCTTT.

This clone was observed once. Its ends do not fully match the called genes, so a read error is possible. The gene calls are TRBV6-5 and TRBJ2-2, with D perhaps TRBD1 (5 bases). Germline V gives CDR1 MNHEY, CDR2 SVGAGI. The CDR3 is 14 amino acids. CDR3 in DNA: TGTGCCACTATGAGACAGAAGAACTCCGGGGAGCTGTTTTTT. Amino acid sequence: CATMRQKNSGELFF.

This sequence joins TRBV27 and TRBJ1-4, with 7 bases matching TRBD1. V was pared by 6 bases and J by 11 bases, with 21 bases of the junction left unmatched. Germline values: CDR1 MNHEY, CDR2 SMNVEV (reference sequence). The length of the CDR3 is 17 residues. The CDR3 spells CASSFGFSPRTGPKLFF. The CDR3 DNA is TGTGCCAGCAGCTTTGGATTCTCACCTCGGACAGGACCGAAACTGTTTTTT.

V usage is TRBV6-1 and J usage is TRBJ2-5, with a possible D match to TRBD1 (6 bases). The CDR3 length is 14 residues. CDR1 is MNHNS, CDR2 SASEGT, per germline. The ends were cut back, 1 base at V and 5 bases at J, with 11 bases in the middle. The CDR3 reads CASSEDRVRETQYF. The DNA for the CDR3 is TGTGCCAGCAGTGAAGACAGGGTGAGGGAGACCCAGTACTTC.

The chain has TRBV19 and TRBJ1-5; TRBD1 aligns across 8 bases. Per germline, CDR1 LNHDA and CDR2 SQIVND (reference sequence). Trimming cost V 6 bases and J 4 bases; bases outside gene matches: 5. The length of the CDR3 is 14 residues. Here the CDR3 DNA reads TGTGCCAGTAGGAACGACAGGGGAAATCAGCCCCAGCATTTT. Translation: CASRNDRGNQPQHF.

The chain recombines TRBV7-2 with TRBJ1-6, with 7 bases lining up with TRBD1. This CDR3 contains 16 residues. Germline V CDR1 and CDR2: SGHTA, FQGNSA. The V gene end was trimmed by 2 bases and the J gene end by 6 bases; junction bases not matched to a gene: 7. In DNA form, the CDR3 reads TGTGCCAGCAGCTTACTCGGGACAGATTCTAATTCACCCCTCCACTTT. This gives the protein CASSLLGTDSNSPLHF.

The V and J genes are TRBV28 and TRBJ2-3; D uncertain. Germline lookup yields CDR1 MDHEN and CDR2 SYDVKM. The CDR3 has 12 amino acids. The ends were cut back, 4 bases at V and 4 bases at J, with 6 bases in the middle. CDR3 sequence reads: CASSSVADTQYF. DNA for the CDR3: TGTGCCAGCAGTTCCGTCGCAGATACGCAGTATTTT.

This clone was recorded once. V is TRBV18 and J is TRBJ2-1; 7 bases match TRBD1. Germline V gene data show CDR1 as KGHSH and CDR2 as LQKENI. V lost 3 bases and J lost 7; bases outside the gene matches: 9. The CDR3 totals 15 residues. The CDR3 region is CASSPSGTDSNEQFF. The CDR3 DNA sequence: TGTGCCAGCTCACCGTCCGGGACAGACTCTAATGAGCAGTTCTTC.

The chain recombines TRBV19 with TRBJ1-1; D perhaps matches TRBD1 (6 bases). This CDR3 has 16 amino acids. V lost 5 bases and J 1 base, leaving 17 bases between the germline ends. The germline CDR1 and CDR2 sequences are LNHDA and SQIVND (reference sequence). This CDR3 is CASSAQGMGKNTEAFF. The CDR3 DNA sequence: TGTGCCAGTAGTGCACAGGGTATGGGGAAGAACACTGAAGCTTTCTTT.

The chain links TRBV6-4 to TRBJ2-7, with 9 bases lining up with TRBD1. The CDR3 is made up of 14 amino acids. Germline CDR1 reads MRHNA; CDR2 reads SNTAGT. V lost 4 bases, J lost 2 bases, and 3 bases stayed unmatched. Here the CDR3 DNA reads TGTGCCAGCAGTGTTGGGACAGGGCCCTACGAGCAGTACTTC. Translating it yields CASSVGTGPYEQYF.

The chain employs TRBV12-1 and TRBJ1-5; the table's D call, TRBD1, was not checked against the DNA. TRBV12-1 is a listed pseudogene. CDR3 length: 14 amino acids. The CDR3 loop is CASSLAGQAQPQHF. DNA for the CDR3: TGTGCCAGCAGCTTAGCAGGGCAGGCTCAGCCCCAGCATTTT.

V gene TRBV9 combines with J gene TRBJ2-3; TRBD1 agrees at 7 bases. Looked up from germline, CDR1 is SGDLS and CDR2 is YYNGEE. This CDR3 region has 15 residues. The V and J ends lost 0 bases and 3 bases, in that order; junction bases with no gene match: 4. The CDR3: CASSVGGRGTDTQYF. The CDR3, as DNA: TGTGCCAGCAGCGTAGGGGGCAGGGGGACAGATACGCAGTATTTT. Complete variable domain (other parts from reference TRBV9 and TRBJ2-3): DSGVTQTPKHLITATGQRVTLRCSPRSGDLSVYWYQQSLDQGLQFLIQYYNGEERAKGNILERFSAQQFPDLHSELNLSSLELGDSALYFCASSVGGRGTDTQYFGPGTRLTVL.

The V gene is TRBV11-3, the J gene TRBJ2-7; 9 bases fit TRBD1. V was pared by 6 bases and J by 3 bases, with 12 bases of the junction left unmatched. This CDR3 has 16 amino acids. The germline CDR1 and CDR2 sequences are SGHNT and YENEEA. CDR3 in amino acids: CASRSNRDRAYYEQYF. In DNA form, the CDR3 reads TGTGCCAGCAGAAGTAACCGGGACAGGGCCTACTACGAGCAGTACTTC.

The chain combines TRBV4-1 with TRBJ2-5; the D is unclear. The V and J ends lost 1 base and 5 bases respectively, with 8 bases between them. This CDR3 region has 13 residues. Germline CDR1 MGHRA, CDR2 YSYEKL. This CDR3 reads CASSQVQWETQYF. The CDR3 bases are TGCGCCAGCAGCCAAGTCCAGTGGGAGACCCAGTACTTC.